This T cell receptor beta chain was sequenced in a study of blood T cell repertoires in COVID-19. Study-wide context: Some COVID-19 samples were acute and others convalescent; all came from the United States, Italy and Spain. Sources were T cells, B-cell-depleted T cells, or PBMCs; the material itself was cDNA or gDNA.

Trimming cost V 10 bases and J 6 bases, with 19 bases left between them. This CDR3 is 13 amino acids long. CDR1 and CDR2 from the germline V gene are MNHEY and SVGAGI. As processed by the authors: Amplifying reference gene primers gave estimates of nucleated cell counts. Clones were read by immunoSEQ multiplex PCR, and TCRdb kept only the in-frame ones, dropping some. V, J and clone size are those of that table, while D and trimming were read from the DNA. This table has about 26,000 clones, almost 90% appearing once. Only a few counts were recorded for this clone. The chain couples TRBV6-5 to TRBJ2-7; weak D call: TRBD2 (5 bases). The sample comprised peripheral blood. The sequence was collected from a man aged 70-80 years with acute or convalescent COVID-19. CDR3 sequence: CATCRAQEGEQYF. CDR3 DNA: TGTGCCACCTGCCGGGCCCAAGAGGGCGAGCAGTACTTC.